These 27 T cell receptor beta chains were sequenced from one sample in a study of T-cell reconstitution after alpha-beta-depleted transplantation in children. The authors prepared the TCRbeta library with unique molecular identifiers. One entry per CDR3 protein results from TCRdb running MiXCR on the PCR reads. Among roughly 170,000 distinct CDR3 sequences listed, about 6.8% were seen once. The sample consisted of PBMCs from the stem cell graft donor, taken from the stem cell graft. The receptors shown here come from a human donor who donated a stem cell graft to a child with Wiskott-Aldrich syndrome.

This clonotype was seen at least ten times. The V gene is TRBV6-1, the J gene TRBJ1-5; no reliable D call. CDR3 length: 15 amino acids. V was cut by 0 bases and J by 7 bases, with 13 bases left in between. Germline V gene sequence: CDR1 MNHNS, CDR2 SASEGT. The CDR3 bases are TGTGCCAGCAGTGAAGCGATTTCGGCTCTACAGCCCCAGCATTTT. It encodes CASSEAISALQPQHF.

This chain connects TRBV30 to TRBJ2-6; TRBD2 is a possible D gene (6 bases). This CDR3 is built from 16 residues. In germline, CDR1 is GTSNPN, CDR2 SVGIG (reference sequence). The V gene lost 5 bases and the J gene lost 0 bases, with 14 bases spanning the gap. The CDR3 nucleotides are TGTGCCTGGGGGCTAGCGCTCCCCTCTGGGGCCAACGTCCTGACTTTC. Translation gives CAWGLALPSGANVLTF.

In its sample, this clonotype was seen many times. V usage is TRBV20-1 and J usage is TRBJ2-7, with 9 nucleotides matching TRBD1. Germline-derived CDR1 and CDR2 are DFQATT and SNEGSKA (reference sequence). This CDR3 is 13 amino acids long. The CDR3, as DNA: TGCAGCCCTGGTCCCCGGGACAGGGACGAGCAGTACTTC. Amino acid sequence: CSPGPRDRDEQYF.

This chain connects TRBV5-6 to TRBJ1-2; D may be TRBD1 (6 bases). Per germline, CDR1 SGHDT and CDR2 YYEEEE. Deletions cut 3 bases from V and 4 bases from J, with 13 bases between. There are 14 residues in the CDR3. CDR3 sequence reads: CASSSTGYGYGYTF. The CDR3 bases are TGTGCCAGCAGCTCCACAGGGTATGGCTATGGCTACACCTTC.

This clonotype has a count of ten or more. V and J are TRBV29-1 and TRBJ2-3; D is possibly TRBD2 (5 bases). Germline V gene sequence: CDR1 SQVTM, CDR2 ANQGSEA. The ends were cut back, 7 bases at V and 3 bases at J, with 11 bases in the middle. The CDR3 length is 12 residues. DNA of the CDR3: TGCAGCGCTGGACTGAAAACAGATACGCAGTATTTT. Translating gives CSAGLKTDTQYF.

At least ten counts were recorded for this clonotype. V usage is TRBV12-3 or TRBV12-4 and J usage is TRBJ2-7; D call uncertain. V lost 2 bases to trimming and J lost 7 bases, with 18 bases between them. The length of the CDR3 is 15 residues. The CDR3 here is CASSLLNGPEREQYF. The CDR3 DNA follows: TGTGCCAGCAGTTTATTGAACGGCCCAGAGAGGGAGCAGTACTTC.

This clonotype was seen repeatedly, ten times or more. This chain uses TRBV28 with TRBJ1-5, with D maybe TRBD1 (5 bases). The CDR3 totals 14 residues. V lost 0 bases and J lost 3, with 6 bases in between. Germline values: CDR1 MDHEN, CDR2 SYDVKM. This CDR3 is CASSLWGVNQPQHF. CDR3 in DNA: TGTGCCAGCAGTTTATGGGGGGTCAATCAGCCCCAGCATTTT.

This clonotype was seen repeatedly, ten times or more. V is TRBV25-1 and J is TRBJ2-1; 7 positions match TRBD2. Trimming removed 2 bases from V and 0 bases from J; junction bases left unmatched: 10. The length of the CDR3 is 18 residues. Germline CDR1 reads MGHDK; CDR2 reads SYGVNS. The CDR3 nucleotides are TGTGCCAGCAGTGAAACTGCTAGCGGCTTGAGCTCCTACAATGAGCAGTTCTTC. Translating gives CASSETASGLSSYNEQFF. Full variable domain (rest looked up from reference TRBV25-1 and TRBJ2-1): EADIYQTPRYLVIGTGKKITLECSQTMGHDKMYWYQQDPGMELHLIHYSYGVNSTEKGDLSSESTVSRIRTEHFPLTLESARPSHTSQYLCASSETASGLSSYNEQFFGPGTRLTVL.

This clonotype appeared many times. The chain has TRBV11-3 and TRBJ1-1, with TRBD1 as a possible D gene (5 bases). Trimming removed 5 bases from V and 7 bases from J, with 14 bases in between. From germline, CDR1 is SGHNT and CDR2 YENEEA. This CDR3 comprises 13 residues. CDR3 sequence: CASSLRRTYEAFF. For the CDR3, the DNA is TGTGCCAGCAGCCTCAGGAGGACATATGAAGCTTTCTTT.

Here the CDR3 reads CASSLRGLAGGDGGELFF. The CDR3 region has the DNA TGTGCCAGCAGCTTAAGGGGACTAGCGGGAGGGGACGGCGGGGAGCTGTTTTTT. The V gene is TRBV11-2, the J gene TRBJ2-2; 16 nucleotides align to TRBD2. This CDR3 is 18 amino acids long. The V and J ends lost 2 bases and 7 bases, in that order; junction bases with no gene match: 7. From germline, CDR1 is SGHAT and CDR2 FQNNGV.

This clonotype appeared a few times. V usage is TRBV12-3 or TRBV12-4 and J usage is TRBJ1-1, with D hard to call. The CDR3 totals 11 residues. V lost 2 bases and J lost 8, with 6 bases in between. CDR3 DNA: TGTGCCAGCAGTTTAACGCCGGAAGCTTTCTTT. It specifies CASSLTPEAFF.

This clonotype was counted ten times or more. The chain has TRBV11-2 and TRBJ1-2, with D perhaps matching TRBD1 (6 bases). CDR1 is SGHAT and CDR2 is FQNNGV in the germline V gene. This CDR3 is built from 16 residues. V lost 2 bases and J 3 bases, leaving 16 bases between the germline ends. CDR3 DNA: TGTGCCAGCAGCTTAAGAGGGAGACAGGAGCACTATGGCTACACCTTC. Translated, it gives CASSLRGRQEHYGYTF.

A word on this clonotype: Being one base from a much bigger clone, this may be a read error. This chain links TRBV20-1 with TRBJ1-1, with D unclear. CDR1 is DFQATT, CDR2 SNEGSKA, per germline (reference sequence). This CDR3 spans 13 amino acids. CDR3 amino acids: CCARDPSRTEAFF. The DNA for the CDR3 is TGCTGTGCTAGAGATCCATCGCGGACTGAAGCTTTCTTT.

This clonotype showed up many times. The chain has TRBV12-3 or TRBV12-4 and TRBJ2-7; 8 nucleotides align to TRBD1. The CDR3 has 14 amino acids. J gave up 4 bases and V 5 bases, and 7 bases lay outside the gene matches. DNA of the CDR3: TGTGCCAGCAGTAAACGTGACAGGGGTTACGAGCAGTACTTC. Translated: CASSKRDRGYEQYF.

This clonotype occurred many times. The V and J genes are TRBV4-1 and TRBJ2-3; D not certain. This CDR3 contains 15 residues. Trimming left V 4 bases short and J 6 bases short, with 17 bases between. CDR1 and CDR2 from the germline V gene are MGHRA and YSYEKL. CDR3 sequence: CASSLVVGSHDTQYF. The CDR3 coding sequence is TGCGCCAGCAGCCTTGTTGTGGGGTCCCACGATACGCAGTATTTT.

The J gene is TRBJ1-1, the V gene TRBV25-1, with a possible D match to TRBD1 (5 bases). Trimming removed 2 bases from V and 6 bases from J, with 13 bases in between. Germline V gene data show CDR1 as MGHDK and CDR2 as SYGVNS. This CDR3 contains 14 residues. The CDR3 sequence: CASSEAGGVPEAFF. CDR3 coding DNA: TGTGCCAGCAGTGAAGCGGGGGGGGTTCCTGAAGCTTTCTTT.

In nucleotides, the CDR3 is TGTGCCAGCAGCTTTAGCACAGGTCATGAGCAGTTCTTC. As protein: CASSFSTGHEQFF. The chain employs TRBV7-9 and TRBJ2-1; tentatively, D is TRBD1 (5 bases). V lost 3 bases to trimming and J lost 8 bases, with 11 bases between them. The CDR3 sequence is 13 residues long. Per germline, CDR1 SEHNR and CDR2 FQNEAQ (reference sequence).

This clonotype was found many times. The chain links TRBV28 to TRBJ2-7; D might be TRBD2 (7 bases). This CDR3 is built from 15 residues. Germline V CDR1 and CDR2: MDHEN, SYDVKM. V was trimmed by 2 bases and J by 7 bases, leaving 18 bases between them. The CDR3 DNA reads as TGTGCCAGCAGTTTAGTCGTCGGGGGGCGCCTTGAGCAGTACTTC. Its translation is CASSLVVGGRLEQYF.

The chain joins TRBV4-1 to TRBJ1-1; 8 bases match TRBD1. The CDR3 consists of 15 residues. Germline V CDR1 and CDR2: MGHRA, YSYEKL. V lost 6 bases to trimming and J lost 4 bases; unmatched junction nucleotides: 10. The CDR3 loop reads CASRSFRDRGTEAFF. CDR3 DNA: TGCGCCAGCAGATCATTCCGCGACAGGGGCACTGAAGCTTTCTTT.

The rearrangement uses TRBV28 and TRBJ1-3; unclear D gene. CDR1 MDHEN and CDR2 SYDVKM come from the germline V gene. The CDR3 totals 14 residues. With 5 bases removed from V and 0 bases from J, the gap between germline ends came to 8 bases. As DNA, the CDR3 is TGTGCCAGCAGTCCGCCGGGCTCTGGAAACACCATATATTTT. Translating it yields CASSPPGSGNTIYF. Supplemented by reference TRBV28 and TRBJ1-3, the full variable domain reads DVKVTQSSRYLVKRTGEKVFLECVQDMDHENMFWYRQDPGLGLRLIYFSYDVKMKEKGDIPEGYSVSREKKERFSLILESASTNQTSMYLCASSPPGSGNTIYFGEGSWLTVV.

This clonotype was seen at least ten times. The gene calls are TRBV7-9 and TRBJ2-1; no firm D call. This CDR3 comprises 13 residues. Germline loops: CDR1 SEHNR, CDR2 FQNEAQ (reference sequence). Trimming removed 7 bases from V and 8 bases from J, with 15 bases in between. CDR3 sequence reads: CASIVSGGDEQFF. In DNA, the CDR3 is TGTGCCAGCATAGTTTCGGGCGGAGATGAGCAGTTCTTC.

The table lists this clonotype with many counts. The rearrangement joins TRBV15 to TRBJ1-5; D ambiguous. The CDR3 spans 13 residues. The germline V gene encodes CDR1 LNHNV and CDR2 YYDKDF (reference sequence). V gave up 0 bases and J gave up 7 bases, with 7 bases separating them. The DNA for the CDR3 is TGTGCCACCAGCAGAGATAACTCGCAGCCCCAGCATTTT. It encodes CATSRDNSQPQHF. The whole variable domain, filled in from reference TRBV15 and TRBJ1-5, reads DAMVIQNPRYQVTQFGKPVTLSCSQTLNHNVMYWYQQKSSQAPKLLFHYYDKDFNNEADTPDNFQSRRPNTSFCFLDIRSPGLGDTAMYLCATSRDNSQPQHFGDGTRLSIL.

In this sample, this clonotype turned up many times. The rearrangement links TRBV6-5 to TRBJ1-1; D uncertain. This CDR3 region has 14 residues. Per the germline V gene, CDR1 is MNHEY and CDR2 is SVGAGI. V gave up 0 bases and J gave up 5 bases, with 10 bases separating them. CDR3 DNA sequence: TGTGCCAGCAGTTACTCGATAACCGGAACTGAAGCTTTCTTT. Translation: CASSYSITGTEAFF.

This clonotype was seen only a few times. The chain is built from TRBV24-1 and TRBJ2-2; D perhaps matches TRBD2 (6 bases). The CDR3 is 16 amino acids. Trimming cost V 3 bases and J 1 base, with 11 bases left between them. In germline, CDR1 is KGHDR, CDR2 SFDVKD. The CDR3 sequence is CATSDPRRGNTGELFF. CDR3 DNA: TGTGCCACCAGTGATCCACGGCGGGGGAACACCGGGGAGCTGTTTTTT.

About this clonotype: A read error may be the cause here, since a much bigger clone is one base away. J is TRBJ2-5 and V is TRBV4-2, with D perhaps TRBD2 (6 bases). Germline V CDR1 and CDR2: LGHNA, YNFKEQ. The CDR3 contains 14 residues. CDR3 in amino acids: CASSQETGVKTPYF. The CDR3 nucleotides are TGTGCCAGCAGCCAAGAGACGGGAGTTAAGACCCCGTACTTC.

CDR3 loop: CSAKGQIFTNSFEQYF. The DNA of the CDR3 is TGCAGTGCTAAGGGACAGATCTTTACGAATTCGTTCGAGCAGTACTTC. The rearrangement joins TRBV20-1 to TRBJ2-7; TRBD1 aligns across 7 bases. Trimming took 4 bases from V and 6 from J; bases not matched to a gene: 18. The CDR3 covers 16 residues. CDR1 is DFQATT and CDR2 is SNEGSKA in the germline V gene (reference sequence).

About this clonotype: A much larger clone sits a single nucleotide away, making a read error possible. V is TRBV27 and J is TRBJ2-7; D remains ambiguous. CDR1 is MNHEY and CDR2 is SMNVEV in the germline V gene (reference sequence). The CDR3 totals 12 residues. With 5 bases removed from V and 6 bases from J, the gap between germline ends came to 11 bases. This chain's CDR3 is CASSPDGSEQYF. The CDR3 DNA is TGTGCCAGCAGTCCGGATGGTAGCGAGCAGTACTTC.